The clone carrying this T cell receptor (beta chain) was picked up a small number of times. Antigen unknown. This record belongs to a study of beta chain features in type 1 diabetes. Points from the study as a whole: The study found that naive, central memory and Treg TCRB repertoires appeared more similar in patients than in healthy donors. All four CD4+ subsets of Type 1 diabetes patients contained TCRB CDR3s that were moderately but significantly shorter.

The CDR3 totals 16 residues. The V gene's germline CDR1 is SGHAT and CDR2 FQNNGV. The J segment lost 6 bases and the V segment lost 5 bases, leaving 12 bases of the junction unmatched. All of the isolated RNA was reverse transcribed, so expressed TCRB transcripts were sequenced. Around 3.5 million reads on average were seen across naive, central memory and regulatory T cell samples. Clones were read by immunoSEQ multiplex PCR, and TCRdb kept only the in-frame ones, dropping some. The table lists 160,000 or so clones, approximately 8.8% of them singletons. The receptor comes from a woman in her thirties with type 1 diabetes. The sequenced material came from central memory CD4+ T cells from blood. V gene TRBV11-2 combines with J gene TRBJ2-1, with 8 bases aligning to TRBD2. The CDR3 protein is CASSGGLVAGGNEQFF. CDR3 in DNA: TGTGCCAGCAGCGGGGGCCTGGTTGCGGGAGGCAATGAGCAGTTCTTC.